This TCR beta chain derives from a study of blood T cell repertoires in COVID-19. Study overall: PBMCs, B-cell-depleted T cells, or T cells were the source of the cDNA or gDNA that made up the material.

Source study methods: Estimates of nucleated cell counts were drawn from the amplification of reference gene primers. Profiled with immunoSEQ multiplex PCR; TCRdb holds only in-frame clones, not every one. From that table come the V and J calls and clone size; the DNA was used to work out D and trimming. There are 250,000 to 350,000 clones in the sample; roughly 89% occur only once, and around 4.5% lies in the top ten. The CDR3 runs 15 residues. The germline V gene encodes CDR1 SGHRS and CDR2 YFSETQ. V trimming: 4 bases; J trimming: 2 bases; junction bases outside the gene matches: 8. Adults between roughly 18 and 89 years of age took part from under 25 US areas.

The receptor's source is a woman aged 18-29 years with acute COVID-19. Sequencing was carried out using PBMCs or T cells enriched from blood (not recorded which). V gene TRBV5-1 combines with J gene TRBJ2-7, with 8 nucleotides matching TRBD1. In nucleotides, the CDR3 is TGCGCCAGCAGCACCGGGACAGGCCCAACCTACGAGCAGTACTTC. This translates into CASSTGTGPTYEQYF.